A single sample is the source of the 25 T cell receptor beta chains below, sequenced in a study of cytomegalovirus exposure and HLA in healthy donors. This PCR relied on a set of 60 Vbeta primers and 13 Jbeta primers. Sequenced by immunoSEQ multiplex PCR; TCRdb stores in-frame clones only, minus some. The sample includes 77,000 or so clones, 75% of them seen just once. The sample comprised PBMCs. Every receptor here comes from a woman in her 40s in good health and CMV-seronegative.

The chain combines TRBV18 with TRBJ2-7, with 8 positions matching TRBD2. Trimming at V came to 3 bases and at J to 4 bases, leaving 8 bases not matched to a gene. The CDR3 extends over 15 amino acids. The germline gives CDR1 KGHSH, CDR2 LQKENI. CDR3 DNA: TGTGCCAGCTCACCCGGTCGGGGGGGGTTGTACGAGCAGTACTTC. Protein sequence: CASSPGRGGLYEQYF. The whole variable domain, remainder taken from reference TRBV18 and TRBJ2-7, is NAGVMQNPRHLVRRRGQEARLRCSPMKGHSHVYWYRQLPEEGLKFMVYLQKENIIDESGMPKERFSAEFPKEGPSILRIQQVVRGDSAAYFCASSPGRGGLYEQYFGPGTRLTVT.

The V and J genes are TRBV5-6 and TRBJ2-1; the match to TRBD2 covers 12 bases. V trimming: 1 base; J trimming: 0 bases; junction bases outside the gene matches: 8. The CDR3 contains 19 residues. The germline V gene has CDR1 SGHDT and CDR2 YYEEEE. CDR3 amino acids: CASSLTGTSGWSSYNEQFF. CDR3 nucleotides: TGTGCCAGCAGCTTGACTGGGACTAGCGGGTGGAGCTCCTACAATGAGCAGTTCTTC.

The genes are TRBV15 and TRBJ2-4, with TRBD2 matching 7 bases. V was clipped by 0 bases and J by 14 bases; unmatched bases: 7. Germline V gene data show CDR1 as LNHNV and CDR2 as YYDKDF (reference sequence). The CDR3 contains 13 residues. The CDR3 DNA reads TGTGCCACCAGCAGAGATTGGGAGGGGCGGGAGTACTTC. Encoded protein: CATSRDWEGREYF.

V and J are TRBV28 and TRBJ2-5; 8 nucleotides line up with TRBD1. The CDR3 has 15 residues. The trim removed 1 base at V and 4 bases at J, leaving 5 bases unmatched. Germline CDR1 reads MDHEN; CDR2 reads SYDVKM. The CDR3 DNA is TGTGCCAGCAGTTTATCCCCAGGGGGCGCAGAGACCCAGTACTTC. Encoded protein: CASSLSPGGAETQYF.

This rearrangement joins TRBV4-1 to TRBJ2-7; D may be TRBD1 (5 bases). Germline lookup yields CDR1 MGHRA and CDR2 YSYEKL. Trimming cost V 1 base and J 0 bases, with 13 bases left between them. The CDR3 contains 16 residues. The DNA for the CDR3 is TGCGCCAGCAGCCAAGTAAGTTTGACAGCCTCCTACGAGCAGTACTTC. Translation: CASSQVSLTASYEQYF.

This clone was seen more than once but under ten times. This chain joins TRBV7-9 and TRBJ1-2; TRBD1 matches 7 bases. CDR3 length: 16 residues. The germline V gene encodes CDR1 SEHNR and CDR2 FQNEAQ (reference sequence). Trimming removed 4 bases from V and 5 bases from J; junction bases left unmatched: 13. The CDR3 protein is CASSSFDKGALYGYTF. CDR3 DNA: TGTGCCAGCAGCTCCTTCGACAAGGGGGCCCTTTATGGCTACACCTTC.

The V call is TRBV7-6, the J call TRBJ2-5, with 8 bases matching TRBD2. The CDR3 totals 16 residues. V was clipped by 3 bases and J by 3 bases; unmatched bases: 9. Germline lookup yields CDR1 SGHVS and CDR2 FNYEAQ. The CDR3 spells CASSFLIAGLEETQYF. The CDR3 nucleotides read TGTGCCAGCAGCTTTCTGATAGCGGGGTTGGAAGAGACCCAGTACTTC.

This chain joins TRBV19 and TRBJ2-3; D is possibly TRBD2 (5 bases). Germline values: CDR1 LNHDA, CDR2 SQIVND (reference sequence). Trimming shortened V by 5 bases and J by 6 bases, and 9 bases separated the two germline ends. CDR3 size: 12 residues. The CDR3 reads CASSAPGDTQYF. For the CDR3, the DNA is TGTGCCAGTAGTGCACCGGGGGATACGCAGTATTTT.

The chain has TRBV30 and TRBJ1-4; D is uncertain. V was cut by 3 bases and J by 0 bases, with 11 bases left in between. The germline CDR1 and CDR2 sequences are GTSNPN and SVGIG (reference sequence). The CDR3 runs to 15 residues. The CDR3 is CAWSQRGTTNEKLFF. The CDR3 DNA sequence: TGTGCCTGGAGCCAACGAGGAACAACTAATGAAAAACTGTTTTTT.

The chain uses TRBV5-6 and TRBJ1-2, with D possibly TRBD1 on 6 matching bases. The germline V and J ends were trimmed by 4 bases and 6 bases, with 22 bases remaining between them. The CDR3 has 16 residues. The V gene's germline CDR1 is SGHDT and CDR2 YYEEEE. The CDR3 DNA reads as TGTGCCAGCAGCAGGAGCGGGACACCCGGTGGTGATGGCTACACCTTC. It yields the protein CASSRSGTPGGDGYTF.

The rearrangement uses TRBV18 and TRBJ2-7; tentative D call: TRBD2 (6 bases). Germline V gives CDR1 KGHSH, CDR2 LQKENI. The CDR3 runs to 13 residues. The germline V and J ends were trimmed by 6 bases and 3 bases, with 12 bases remaining between them. This CDR3 reads CASSSGQDYEQYF. CDR3 nucleotide sequence: TGTGCCAGCTCTAGCGGCCAGGACTACGAGCAGTACTTC.

The V gene is TRBV4-2, the J gene TRBJ2-1; tentative D call: TRBD2 (7 bases). This CDR3 has 17 amino acids. The germline V gene encodes CDR1 LGHNA and CDR2 YNFKEQ. Trimming removed 6 bases from V and 4 bases from J, with 22 bases in between. CDR3 in DNA: TGTGCCAGCAGGATTGAGGCGGGGGCCAAGTATTACAATGAGCAGTTCTTC. Translated, it gives CASRIEAGAKYYNEQFF.

The chain links TRBV19 to TRBJ1-5; 9 nucleotides line up with TRBD1. The V gene end was trimmed by 5 bases and the J gene end by 5 bases; junction bases not matched to a gene: 13. Germline V gene data show CDR1 as LNHDA and CDR2 as SQIVND (reference sequence). The CDR3 is made up of 17 amino acids. This chain's CDR3 is CASSPPGGTGRDQPQHF. The CDR3 DNA is TGTGCCAGTAGTCCCCCGGGAGGGACAGGGAGGGATCAGCCCCAGCATTTT.

The chain combines TRBV10-3 with TRBJ2-2; D might be TRBD1 (6 bases). The V gene's germline CDR1 is ENHRY and CDR2 SYGVKD. CDR3 size: 15 residues. Trimming removed 6 bases at V and 6 bases at J, with 17 bases between. The CDR3: CAIRPDSGSPGELFF. Written as DNA, the CDR3 is TGTGCCATCAGACCGGACAGTGGTTCGCCCGGGGAGCTGTTTTTT.

The rearrangement links TRBV7-2 to TRBJ1-5; 7 bases match TRBD1. Trimming at V came to 4 bases and at J to 5 bases, leaving 8 bases not matched to a gene. The germline CDR1 and CDR2 sequences are SGHTA and FQGNSA. The CDR3 has 15 residues. The CDR3 protein is CASSSQTGDHQPQHF. In DNA form, the CDR3 reads TGTGCCAGCAGCTCCCAAACAGGGGATCATCAGCCCCAGCATTTT.

This rearrangement joins TRBV7-2 to TRBJ2-7; 14 bases agree with TRBD2. The CDR3 extends over 16 amino acids. Trimming removed 1 base from V and 5 bases from J; junction bases left unmatched: 4. CDR1 SGHTA and CDR2 FQGNSA come from the germline V gene. In DNA form, the CDR3 reads TGTGCCAGCAGCTTAGGGGGACTAGCGGGAGCCAACGAGCAGTACTTC. Its protein is CASSLGGLAGANEQYF.

The V and J genes are TRBV6-1 and TRBJ2-2; D perhaps matches TRBD2 (6 bases). Germline CDR1 MNHNS, CDR2 SASEGT. The CDR3 loop spans 15 amino acids. V was shortened by 7 bases and J by 1 base, with 13 bases between the two germline ends. DNA for the CDR3: TGTGCCAGCATAAGGGACTCAAGGAACACCGGGGAGCTGTTTTTT. Translated: CASIRDSRNTGELFF.

J is TRBJ2-6 and V is TRBV4-3; perhaps TRBD2 as D (6 bases). The V end was cut by 4 bases, the J end by 0 bases, with 10 bases between. This CDR3 contains 16 residues. The germline gives CDR1 LGHNA, CDR2 YSLEER. CDR3 DNA sequence: TGCGCCAGCAGCCGGGACTTCCTCTCTGGGGCCAACGTCCTGACTTTC. Translated, it gives CASSRDFLSGANVLTF.

The V and J genes are TRBV4-3 and TRBJ1-4; 10 positions agree with TRBD1. CDR1 is LGHNA and CDR2 is YSLEER in the germline V gene. This CDR3 is built from 19 residues. Germline trimming cut 5 bases from V and 7 bases from J; bases unmatched to any gene: 19. Here the CDR3 DNA reads TGCGCCAGCAGCAGACTCGGGCCGGAGACAGGGGGCGGAATTGAAAAACTGTTTTTT. Translating gives CASSRLGPETGGGIEKLFF.

The genes are TRBV30 and TRBJ1-2; unclear D gene. This CDR3 region has 12 residues. V was cut by 5 bases and J by 4 bases, with 11 bases left in between. Germline values: CDR1 GTSNPN, CDR2 SVGIG (reference sequence). CDR3 protein: CAWEAGGYGYTF. CDR3 sequence (DNA): TGTGCCTGGGAGGCCGGAGGCTATGGCTACACCTTC.

J is TRBJ1-1 and V is TRBV13, with TRBD1 matching 10 bases. The V and J ends lost 5 bases and 2 bases, in that order; junction bases with no gene match: 8. The germline V gene has CDR1 PRHDT and CDR2 FYEKMQ (reference sequence). The CDR3 runs 16 residues. CDR3 residues: CASSVRDRGGNTEAFF. CDR3 bases: TGTGCCAGCAGCGTCCGGGACAGGGGTGGTAACACTGAAGCTTTCTTT.

This chain uses TRBV6-4 with TRBJ2-1, with TRBD2 matching 9 bases. CDR1 and CDR2 (germline): MRHNA, SNTAGT. V dropped 0 bases and J dropped 2; count of bases not matched to a gene: 2. CDR3 length: 16 amino acids. CDR3 DNA sequence: TGTGCCAGCAGTGACTCGGGCGGGGGGGCCTACAATGAGCAGTTCTTC. This sequence encodes CASSDSGGGAYNEQFF.

The rearrangement joins TRBV2 to TRBJ1-6; 10 bases align to TRBD1. The CDR3 consists of 16 residues. The J segment lost 5 bases and the V segment lost 6 bases, leaving 7 bases of the junction unmatched. Looked up from germline, CDR1 is SNHLY and CDR2 is FYNNEI. The CDR3 loop is CASRRTGGVDNSPLHF. The CDR3 coding sequence is TGTGCCAGCAGGCGGACAGGGGGTGTCGATAATTCACCCCTCCACTTT. The full variable domain, rest sourced from reference TRBV2 and TRBJ1-6, is EPEVTQTPSHQVTQMGQEVILRCVPISNHLYFYWYRQILGQKVEFLVSFYNNEISEKSEIFDDQFSVERPDGSNFTLKIRSTKLEDSAMYFCASRRTGGVDNSPLHFGNGTRLTVT.

A single count supports this clone. V gene TRBV27 combines with J gene TRBJ1-1; no firm D call. The V gene lost 2 bases and the J gene lost 0 bases, with 16 bases spanning the gap. There are 17 residues in the CDR3. Germline CDR1 MNHEY, CDR2 SMNVEV (reference sequence). The CDR3 DNA sequence: TGTGCCAGCAGTTTAACGGCATCTAGCAGGCTGAACACTGAAGCTTTCTTT. Its protein product is CASSLTASSRLNTEAFF.

V and J are TRBV2 and TRBJ2-3; the match to TRBD2 covers 7 bases. V dropped 7 bases and J dropped 0; count of bases not matched to a gene: 7. The germline V gene encodes CDR1 SNHLY and CDR2 FYNNEI. This CDR3 comprises 15 residues. CDR3 sequence: CASTSGRESTDTQYF. DNA of the CDR3: TGTGCCAGCACCTCTGGGCGGGAGAGCACAGATACGCAGTATTTT. The entire variable domain, with the rest obtained from reference TRBV2 and TRBJ2-3, is as follows: EPEVTQTPSHQVTQMGQEVILRCVPISNHLYFYWYRQILGQKVEFLVSFYNNEISEKSEIFDDQFSVERPDGSNFTLKIRSTKLEDSAMYFCASTSGRESTDTQYFGPGTRLTVL.